A selection of T cell receptor beta chains follows, all from one sample in a study of cytomegalovirus exposure and HLA in healthy donors. Assay used: immunoSEQ multiplex PCR; TCRdb lists only in-frame clones, some missing. The table shows roughly 300,000 clones, with 75% to 90% occurring only once. The specimen sequenced was PBMCs. The receptors stem from a man in his forties in good health and CMV-seropositive. Both conserved end residues are part of each CDR3. The D gene is left open where the match is weak. The size of a clone is reported for some rows only, either as once, few or many, or as a class for expanded clones.

D: TRBD1
V: TRBV28
length: 14
J: TRBJ1-5
size: .
DNA: TGTGCCAGCAGTTACAGGGGAAACAATCAGCCCCAGCATTTT
CDR3: CASSYRGNNQPQHF

D: TRBD1
V: TRBV28
length: 15
J: TRBJ1-1
size: .
DNA: TGTGCCAGCAGTCCGACCCCGGGACAGGGGCGCGCGGCTTTCTTT
CDR3: CASSPTPGQGRAAFF

D: TRBD2
V: TRBV6-1
length: 13
J: TRBJ2-3
size: .
DNA: TGTGCCAGCAGTAGCGGGGGCCCAGATACGCAGTATTTT
CDR3: CASSSGGPDTQYF

D: TRBD2
V: TRBV19
length: 16
J: TRBJ2-7
size: .
DNA: TGTGCCAGTAGCGCTTTGGGGACTAGCGGGAGCTACGAGCAGTACTTC
CDR3: CASSALGTSGSYEQYF

D: TRBD2
V: TRBV27
length: 15
J: TRBJ2-7
size: .
DNA: TGTGCCAGCAGCAACAGCGGGAGTAACTACTACGAGCAGTACTTC
CDR3: CASSNSGSNYYEQYF

D: .
V: TRBV7-6
length: 14
J: TRBJ1-3
size: .
DNA: TGTGCCAGCAGCTTACTTCCACTGGGCGACACCATATATTTT
CDR3: CASSLLPLGDTIYF

D: .
V: TRBV4-3
length: 15
J: TRBJ1-3
size: .
DNA: TGCGCCAGCAGCCAAGATTGGGCGTCCGGAAACACCATATATTTT
CDR3: CASSQDWASGNTIYF

D: .
V: TRBV6-5
length: 14
J: TRBJ1-1
size: once
DNA: TGTGCCAGCAGTTACTCGAACTGGGGGGATGAAGCTTTCTTT
CDR3: CASSYSNWGDEAFF

D: .
V: TRBV19
length: 16
J: TRBJ1-5
size: .
DNA: TGTGCCAGTAGTCTCCTCGGACAGTTTAGCAATCAGCCCCAGCATTTT
CDR3: CASSLLGQFSNQPQHF

D: .
V: TRBV5-4
length: 14
J: TRBJ1-1
size: .
DNA: TGTGCCAGCAGCTGGGGGGGGGCAGGATCAGAAGCTTTCTTT
CDR3: CASSWGGAGSEAFF

D: .
V: TRBV9
length: 18
J: TRBJ2-3
size: once
DNA: TGTGCCAGCAGCGTAATCTCAAGGGTGCGGGACCCCACAGATACGCAGTATTTT
CDR3: CASSVISRVRDPTDTQYF

D: .
V: TRBV27
length: 14
J: TRBJ2-4
size: .
DNA: TGTGCCAGCAGTTTAGGTAGCTGGGTAAACATTCAGTACTTC
CDR3: CASSLGSWVNIQYF

D: TRBD2
V: TRBV11-2
length: 17
J: TRBJ2-2
size: once
DNA: TGTGCCAGCAGCTGGACTAGCGGGACGATGAACACCGGGGAGCTGTTTTTT
CDR3: CASSWTSGTMNTGELFF

D: TRBD1
V: TRBV11-3
length: 16
J: TRBJ1-1
size: .
DNA: TGTGCCAGCAGCTTAGGGGGACAGGGGATGGGTGCTGAAGCTTTCTTT
CDR3: CASSLGGQGMGAEAFF

D: TRBD1
V: TRBV30
length: 15
J: TRBJ1-1
size: .
DNA: TGTGCCTGGAGTACCTTCGGACAGGGGGCGACTGAAGCTTTCTTT
CDR3: CAWSTFGQGATEAFF

D: TRBD1
V: TRBV28
length: 15
J: TRBJ1-2
size: .
DNA: TGTGCCAGCAGTTTGACCGCAACAGGGGCCGGCGGCTACACCTTC
CDR3: CASSLTATGAGGYTF

D: TRBD1
V: TRBV5-4
length: 14
J: TRBJ2-1
size: .
DNA: TGTGCCAGCACCCGGACAGGGGTGAGGGATGAGCAGTTCTTC
CDR3: CASTRTGVRDEQFF